The clone carrying this TCR beta chain was observed many times. Its antigen remains unidentified. The data were taken from a study of T cells in Graves' hyperthyroidism and ophthalmopathy. In the study overall: It was at initial diagnosis, before any treatment, that peripheral blood was collected.

Study-wide points: Most clonotypes expanded in the thyroid (above 0.001) were also present in blood. Ophthalmopathy, as predicted by the model, came a median around 6 months after the prediction.

Amplification of TCR beta CDR3 regions used RNA as the template. HTBI primers drove first-round RT-PCR of the TCR CDR3. TCRdb used MiXCR to reprocess the multiplex PCR reads, holding one entry per CDR3 protein. Of under 350,000 distinct CDR3 sequences in the sample, approximately 13% were seen once. In the ophthalmopathy cohort, Clinical Activity Score was at least 3, NOSPECS grade at least 4, and duration under 3 months. Material: blood. This sequence was found in a woman in her 40s with Graves' ophthalmopathy.

Here the CDR3 reads CASSQGQTYGYTF. As DNA, the CDR3 is TGTGCCAGCAGTCAGGGACAGACATATGGCTACACCTTC. This sequence joins TRBV12-3 or TRBV12-4 and TRBJ1-2; 7 bases align to TRBD1. This CDR3 has 13 amino acids. The V segment lost 5 bases and the J segment 5 bases; nucleotides outside the gene matches: 5.